The T cell receptor (beta chain) under discussion was sequenced for a study of glioma-infiltrating T cells. Whole-study findings and limits: Only very few CDR3 sequences appeared in both tissue and blood. Above-expected tissue-blood divergence occurred in all gliomas, most in low-grade ones.

The iRepertoire nested amplicon-rescue multiplex PCR amplified TCR alpha and beta CDR3s from RNA. Using its own MiXCR run on the multiplex PCR reads, TCRdb lists one record per CDR3 protein. Of some 190,000 distinct CDR3 sequences in the sample, around 32% were seen once. At least ten counts were recorded for this clonotype. The antigen is not known. Germline CDR1 reads MNHEY; CDR2 reads SVGAGI. The junction had 5 bases not matched to a gene; V was cut back by 0 bases and J by 0 bases. CDR3 length equals 17 residues. This clonotype originated in a human donor with low-grade glioma or glioblastoma, undergoing nonglioma brain surgery, or in good health (not recorded which). V and J are TRBV6-5 and TRBJ2-4; TRBD2 matches at 7 bases. Sequencing was carried out using glioma tissue, nonneoplastic brain tissue, or PBMCs (not recorded which). The CDR3 sequence is CASSYSTSSTAKNIQYF. The DNA of the CDR3 is TGTGCCAGCAGTTACTCGACTAGCAGCACAGCCAAAAACATTCAGTACTTC.